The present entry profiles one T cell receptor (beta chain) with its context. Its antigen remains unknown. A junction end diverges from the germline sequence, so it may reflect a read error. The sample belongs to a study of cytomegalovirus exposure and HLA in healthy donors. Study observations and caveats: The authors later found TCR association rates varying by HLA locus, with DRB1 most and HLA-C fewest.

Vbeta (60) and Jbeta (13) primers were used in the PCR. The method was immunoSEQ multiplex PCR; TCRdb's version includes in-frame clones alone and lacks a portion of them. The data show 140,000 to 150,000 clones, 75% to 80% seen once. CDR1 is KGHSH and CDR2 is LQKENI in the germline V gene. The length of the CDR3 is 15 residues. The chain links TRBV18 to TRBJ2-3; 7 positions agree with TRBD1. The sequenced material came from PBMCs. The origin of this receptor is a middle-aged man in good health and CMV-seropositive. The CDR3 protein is CTSSPTGTGTDTQYF. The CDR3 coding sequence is TGTACCAGCTCACCGACTGGGACAGGCACAGATACGCAGTATTTT.